This entry features one TCR beta chain sequence. This sample stems from a study of blood T cell repertoires in COVID-19. Whole-study context: Acute and convalescent COVID-19 samples came from the United States, Italy and Spain. T cells, B-cell-depleted T cells, or PBMCs supplied cDNA or gDNA.

V lost 2 bases, J lost 6 bases, and 24 bases lay in between. The CDR3 loop spans 18 amino acids. CDR1 MGHRA and CDR2 YSYEKL come from the germline V gene. Authors' methods: Amplification with reference gene primers provided the estimates of nucleated cell counts. Produced via immunoSEQ multiplex PCR; TCRdb's table is partial and in-frame only. That table gives V, J and clone size, and the DNA gave D and trimming. The sample consists of some 300,000 clones, around four fifths of them appearing once. Sequenced material: peripheral blood. V is TRBV4-1 and J is TRBJ2-3, with TRBD1 as a possible D gene (6 bases). The clonotype was recovered from a woman aged 45-65 years with active or convalescent COVID-19. CDR3 amino acids: CASSQFPNRDGNLDTQYF. CDR3 in DNA: TGCGCCAGCAGCCAATTCCCCAACAGGGACGGGAATCTGGATACGCAGTATTTT.